This T cell receptor beta chain comes out of a study of T cells in Graves' hyperthyroidism and ophthalmopathy. Regarding this clonotype: The target antigen is unknown.

TCR beta CDR3 sequences were amplified from RNA transcripts. TCR CDR3 regions were first amplified by RT-PCR with HTBI primers. Each CDR3 protein gets one entry after TCRdb re-called the multiplex PCR reads with MiXCR. The table lists fewer than 650,000 distinct CDR3 sequences, approximately 48% of them singletons. Germline V lookup: CDR1 SGDLS, CDR2 YYNGEE. The CDR3 is 14 amino acids. The V end was cut by 7 bases, the J end by 9 bases, with 19 bases between. Whole-study results and caveats: Blood also carried most thyroid clonotypes expanded above 0.001. Stable hyperthyroidism was separated from ophthalmopathy by a model based on 13 V-J features. Progression to ophthalmopathy was predicted a median of 6.5 months early.

Clinicians diagnosed patients from clinical symptoms, serum thyroxine and TRAb, thyroid ultrasound and orbital computed tomography. Material for sequencing was peripheral blood or thyroid tissue (not recorded which). The V call is TRBV9, the J call TRBJ1-4; TRBD1 is a possible D gene (6 bases). This receptor was obtained from an adult woman with Graves' disease, either hyperthyroidism or ophthalmopathy (not recorded which). Here the CDR3 reads CASCQDKGVQKLFF. CDR3 bases: TGTGCCAGCTGCCAAGATAAGGGGGTACAAAAACTGTTTTTT.